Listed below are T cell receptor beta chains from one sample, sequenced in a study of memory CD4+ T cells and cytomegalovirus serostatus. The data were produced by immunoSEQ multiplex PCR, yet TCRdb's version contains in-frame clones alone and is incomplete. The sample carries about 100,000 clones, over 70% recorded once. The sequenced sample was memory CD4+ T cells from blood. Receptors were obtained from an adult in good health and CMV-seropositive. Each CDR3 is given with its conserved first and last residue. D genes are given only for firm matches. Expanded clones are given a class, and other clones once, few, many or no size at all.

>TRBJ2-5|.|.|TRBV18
CASSRQAIQETQYF
TGTGCCAGCTCACGTCAGGCAATCCAAGAGACCCAGTACTTC
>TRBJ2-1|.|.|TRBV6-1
CASTPDREQFF
TGTGCCAGCACCCCCGACAGGGAGCAGTTCTTC
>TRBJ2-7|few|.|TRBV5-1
CASSVGIARGGSYEQYF
TGCGCCAGCAGCGTCGGAATAGCGCGGGGTGGGTCCTACGAGCAGTACTTC
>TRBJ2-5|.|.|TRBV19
CASSIGSGPSGETQYF
TGTGCCAGTAGTATAGGTAGCGGCCCCTCGGGAGAGACCCAGTACTTC
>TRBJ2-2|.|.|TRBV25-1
CASSVQGGTGELFF
TGTGCCAGCAGTGTACAGGGAGGCACCGGGGAGCTGTTTTTT
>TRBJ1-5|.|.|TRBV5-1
CASSFEGGDQPQHF
TGCGCCAGCAGCTTTGAGGGGGGCGATCAGCCCCAGCATTTT
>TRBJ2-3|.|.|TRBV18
CASSPGVVARPDTQYF
TGTGCCAGCTCACCAGGGGTGGTAGCGCGCCCAGATACGCAGTATTTT
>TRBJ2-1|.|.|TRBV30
CAAASGGYNNEQFF
TGTGCGGCCGCGAGCGGAGGGTACAACAATGAGCAGTTCTTC
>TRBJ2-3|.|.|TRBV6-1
CASSEGPGGTDTQYF
TGTGCCAGCAGTGAAGGTCCGGGAGGCACAGATACGCAGTATTTT
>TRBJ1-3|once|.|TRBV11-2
CASSLGGVRGNTIYF
TGTGCCAGCAGCTTAGGAGGGGTGCGGGGAAACACCATATATTTT
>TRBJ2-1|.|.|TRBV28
CASSLGREQFF
TGTGCCAGCAGTTTAGGTCGGGAGCAGTTCTTC
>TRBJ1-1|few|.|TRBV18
CASSASAVELGTEAFF
TGTGCCAGCTCAGCGAGCGCAGTCGAATTGGGAACTGAAGCTTTCTTT
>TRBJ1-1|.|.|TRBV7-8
CASSLDPNLNTEAFF
TGTGCCAGCAGCTTAGATCCGAACTTGAACACTGAAGCTTTCTTT
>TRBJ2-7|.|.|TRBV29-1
CSASRGNEQYF
TGCAGCGCTTCCCGGGGCAACGAGCAGTACTTC
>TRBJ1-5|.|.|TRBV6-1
CASSSFGAGNQPQHF
.
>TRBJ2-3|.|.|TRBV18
CASSTSTDTQYF
TGTGCCAGCTCAACTAGCACAGATACGCAGTATTTT
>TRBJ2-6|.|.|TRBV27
CASGGVTGANVLTF
TGTGCCAGCGGTGGGGTCACCGGGGCCAACGTCCTGACTTTC
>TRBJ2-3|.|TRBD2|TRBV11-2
CASSPSSGGGTDTQYF
TGTGCCAGCAGCCCCAGTAGCGGGGGGGGCACAGATACGCAGTATTTT
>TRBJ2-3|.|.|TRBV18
CASSPQPNTGFGTDTQYF
TGTGCCAGCTCACCACAACCTAACACAGGGTTTGGCACAGATACGCAGTATTTT
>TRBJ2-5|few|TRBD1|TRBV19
CASSIGPGGQETQYF
TGTGCCAGTAGTATAGGGCCAGGGGGACAAGAGACCCAGTACTTC
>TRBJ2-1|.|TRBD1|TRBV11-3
CASSAAGGAAPPYNEQFF
TGTGCCAGCAGCGCCGCAGGGGGTGCGGCGCCTCCCTACAATGAGCAGTTCTTC
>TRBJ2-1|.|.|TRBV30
CAWSVTGNPYNEQFF
TGTGCCTGGAGTGTAACGGGAAACCCCTACAATGAGCAGTTCTTC
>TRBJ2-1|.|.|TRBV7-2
CASSLAVSQDNEQFF
TGTGCCAGCAGCTTAGCAGTAAGTCAAGACAATGAGCAGTTCTTC
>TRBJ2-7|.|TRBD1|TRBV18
CASSPGQADSYEQYF
TGTGCCAGCTCACCCGGACAGGCTGATTCCTACGAGCAGTACTTC
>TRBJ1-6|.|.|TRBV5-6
CASSFLSANNSPLHF
TGTGCCAGCAGCTTCCTAAGTGCAAATAATTCACCCCTCCACTTT